The 29 T cell receptor beta chains presented below share a single source sample, sequenced in a study of shared clonotypes between healthy human individuals. Generated by immunoSEQ multiplex PCR, the TCRdb table keeps only in-frame clones and is missing some. The table shows millions of clones, with over 85% occurring only once. Sequencing was performed on naive CD4+ T cells sorted from blood. Subset described: CD45RA+ positively selected. The source of these receptors is a man aged 18-30 years in good health.

The chain is built from TRBV10-3 and TRBJ2-1; tentative D call: TRBD1 (7 bases). V was pared by 9 bases and J by 4 bases, with 13 bases between. There are 13 residues in the CDR3. Germline-derived CDR1 and CDR2 are ENHRY and SYGVKD. The CDR3 loop is CAMRQGGYNEQFF. The CDR3 DNA is TGTGCCATGCGTCAGGGGGGATACAATGAGCAGTTCTTC.

This chain connects TRBV7-8 to TRBJ2-5; TRBD2 aligns across 10 bases. With 6 bases clipped from V and 5 bases from J, the junction kept 15 bases outside the gene matches. This CDR3 has 17 amino acids. CDR1 is SGHVS, CDR2 FQNEAQ, per germline. The CDR3 loop is CASSGGVSSGGPETQYF. The CDR3 DNA reads as TGTGCCAGCAGTGGGGGAGTCTCTAGCGGGGGCCCGGAGACCCAGTACTTC.

This rearrangement joins TRBV5-5 to TRBJ1-4; D unresolved. Germline V gene data show CDR1 as SGHKS and CDR2 as YYEKEE (reference sequence). Trimming cost V 1 base and J 7 bases, with 8 bases left between them. The CDR3 consists of 13 residues. CDR3 residues: CASSLLVGEKLFF. As DNA, the CDR3 is TGTGCCAGCAGCTTGCTAGTAGGTGAAAAACTGTTTTTT.

This chain links TRBV2 with TRBJ2-1; 12 positions match TRBD2. Germline CDR1 reads SNHLY; CDR2 reads FYNNEI. This CDR3 is 16 amino acids long. V lost 5 bases, J lost 7 bases, and 9 bases stayed unmatched. DNA of the CDR3: TGTGCCAGCAGTAGGAGAGGACTAGCGGGATTGAATGAGCAGTTCTTC. Its protein is CASSRRGLAGLNEQFF.

The V and J genes are TRBV7-9 and TRBJ1-4; TRBD1 is a possible D gene (5 bases). Germline V gene lookup returns CDR1 SEHNR and CDR2 FQNEAQ (reference sequence). V was cut by 5 bases and J by 7 bases, with 8 bases left in between. The CDR3 has 12 residues. The CDR3 loop is CASSPRGEKLFF. The DNA for the CDR3 is TGTGCCAGCAGCCCAAGGGGTGAAAAACTGTTTTTT.

A remark on this clone: The sample contains more than one DNA sequence encoding this CDR3. The chain joins TRBV10-3 to TRBJ2-5; 7 bases are shared with TRBD1. Germline V gene lookup returns CDR1 ENHRY and CDR2 SYGVKD. The ends lost 6 bases at V and 1 base at J; junction bases unmatched: 2. The CDR3 spans 13 residues. The CDR3 sequence is CAIRGTAQETQYF. CDR3 coding DNA: TGTGCCATCAGGGGGACAGCCCAAGAGACCCAGTACTTC.

V usage is TRBV2 and J usage is TRBJ1-1; D call uncertain. Per the germline V gene, CDR1 is SNHLY and CDR2 is FYNNEI. V was trimmed by 1 base and J by 0 bases, leaving 9 bases between them. The CDR3 totals 15 residues. Here the CDR3 DNA reads TGTGCCAGCAGTGAAGAGTCGGTCCTGAACACTGAAGCTTTCTTT. Protein sequence: CASSEESVLNTEAFF.

V gene TRBV7-2 combines with J gene TRBJ2-7; D remains ambiguous. CDR3 size: 15 residues. Looked up from germline, CDR1 is SGHTA and CDR2 is FQGNSA. Trimming removed 3 bases at V and 3 bases at J, with 15 bases between. The CDR3 loop reads CASSFLTSGSYEQYF. CDR3 bases: TGTGCCAGCAGCTTCCTAACTTCCGGAAGCTACGAGCAGTACTTC.

In this sample, this clone turned up once. V gene TRBV7-9 combines with J gene TRBJ2-3, with 10 bases fitting TRBD2. Germline CDR1 SEHNR, CDR2 FQNEAQ (reference sequence). J gave up 7 bases and V 0 bases, and 13 bases lay outside the gene matches. The CDR3 totals 18 residues. The CDR3, as DNA: TGTGCCAGCAGCTTAGCGGCTAGCGGGGGCCAGGCGGTATATACGCAGTATTTT. Protein: CASSLAASGGQAVYTQYF.

The rearrangement uses TRBV6-5 and TRBJ2-2; D is unresolved. The CDR3 length is 14 residues. Trimming took off 7 bases at V and 3 bases at J, with 12 bases between the two ends. Germline lookup yields CDR1 MNHEY and CDR2 SVGAGI. As DNA, the CDR3 is TGTGCCAGCAACCGGGTCCGTGACACCGGGGAGCTGTTTTTT. Its translation is CASNRVRDTGELFF.

Turning to this clone: The identical CDR3 is also encoded by other nucleotide sequences in the sample. The rearrangement links TRBV19 to TRBJ1-3; D not resolved. CDR1 and CDR2 from the germline V gene are LNHDA and SQIVND (reference sequence). The CDR3 loop spans 14 amino acids. V gave up 1 base and J gave up 2 bases, with 6 bases separating them. The CDR3 DNA reads as TGTGCCAGTAGTATAGGAACGGCTGGAAACACCATATATTTT. Translation gives CASSIGTAGNTIYF.

Of note for this clone: A much larger clone sits a single nucleotide away, making a read error possible. The chain employs TRBV6-5 and TRBJ2-7, with D unresolved. Trimming left V 0 bases short and J 5 bases short, with 8 bases between. CDR3 length: 13 residues. Germline CDR1 reads MNHEY; CDR2 reads SVGAGI. CDR3 DNA: TGTGCCAGCAGTTACTCGAAGGATCACGAGCAGTACTTC. Amino acids: CASSYSKDHEQYF.

The gene calls are TRBV5-1 and TRBJ2-1; 7 bases are shared with TRBD2. The germline V gene has CDR1 SGHRS and CDR2 YFSETQ. J was trimmed by 6 bases and V by 4 bases; bases with no gene match: 10. The CDR3 spans 15 residues. CDR3 region: CASSARGGPSNEQFF. The DNA of the CDR3 is TGCGCCAGCAGCGCCCGGGGAGGGCCCTCCAATGAGCAGTTCTTC.

The chain combines TRBV6-5 with TRBJ2-1; D perhaps matches TRBD2 (6 bases). The V gene lost 2 bases and the J gene lost 4 bases, with 9 bases spanning the gap. The CDR3 contains 14 residues. Looked up from germline, CDR1 is MNHEY and CDR2 is SVGAGI. CDR3: CASSYGTPYNEQFF. The CDR3 DNA reads as TGTGCCAGCAGTTACGGGACTCCTTACAATGAGCAGTTCTTC.

Comment on this clone: This CDR3 is also generated by other DNA sequences in the sample. The rearrangement uses TRBV6-5 and TRBJ1-5; 8 bases are a match to TRBD1. Germline-derived CDR1 and CDR2 are MNHEY and SVGAGI. This CDR3 has 14 residues. The junction had 1 base not matched to a gene; V was cut back by 5 bases and J by 1 base. The CDR3 is CASSRTGSNQPQHF. In DNA, the CDR3 is TGTGCCAGCAGTCGGACAGGGAGCAATCAGCCCCAGCATTTT.

The chain recombines TRBV7-3 with TRBJ1-2; 8 bases fit TRBD1. CDR3 length: 15 amino acids. With V trimmed by 5 bases and J by 7 bases, 12 bases remained unmatched. Germline CDR1 SGHTA, CDR2 FQGTGA. CDR3 sequence: CASSQRTGWGSGYTF. CDR3 nucleotide sequence: TGTGCCAGCAGCCAAAGGACAGGGTGGGGAAGTGGCTACACCTTC.

V gene TRBV9 combines with J gene TRBJ1-2, with 7 positions matching TRBD1. The length of the CDR3 is 13 residues. In germline, CDR1 is SGDLS, CDR2 YYNGEE. V shed 3 bases and J 5 bases; nucleotides not matched to a gene: 4. Written as DNA, the CDR3 is TGTGCCAGCAGCGCGGGACAGCCTTATGGCTACACCTTC. The encoded protein is CASSAGQPYGYTF.

The chain links TRBV27 to TRBJ1-5; 8 bases line up with TRBD1. Looked up from germline, CDR1 is MNHEY and CDR2 is SMNVEV (reference sequence). This CDR3 has 16 residues. After removal of 5 bases from V and 3 bases from J, the junction contained 9 bases not matched to a gene. The CDR3 protein is CASSPWTGINNQPQHF. The CDR3 DNA follows: TGTGCCAGCAGTCCCTGGACAGGGATCAACAATCAGCCCCAGCATTTT.

V usage is TRBV5-1 and J usage is TRBJ1-6; 8 bases align to TRBD1. CDR3 length: 15 amino acids. V was pared by 0 bases and J by 10 bases, with 6 bases of the junction left unmatched. CDR1 is SGHRS and CDR2 is YFSETQ in the germline V gene. The CDR3 loop is CASSLVQGGRSPLHF. The CDR3 nucleotides are TGCGCCAGCAGCTTGGTACAGGGGGGACGGTCACCCCTCCACTTT.

About this clone itself: The same CDR3 can be traced to other DNA sequences in this sample. The rearrangement uses TRBV27 and TRBJ2-7; perhaps TRBD2 as D (5 bases). Germline V gives CDR1 MNHEY, CDR2 SMNVEV (reference sequence). Trimming took 3 bases from V and 3 from J, leaving 12 bases between them. This CDR3 has 14 residues. CDR3 DNA: TGTGCCAGCAGTTTGAACGGGAAAAGCTACGAGCAGTACTTC. Translated, it gives CASSLNGKSYEQYF.

The chain has TRBV5-1 and TRBJ2-7; D unclear. Looked up from germline, CDR1 is SGHRS and CDR2 is YFSETQ. The CDR3 is made up of 15 amino acids. V lost 2 bases, J lost 0 bases, and 12 bases lay in between. This CDR3 is CASSLGDASSYEQYF. The CDR3 DNA follows: TGCGCCAGCAGCTTAGGAGACGCAAGCTCCTACGAGCAGTACTTC.

The CDR3 region is CASSYGTMNTEAFF. The DNA of the CDR3 is TGTGCCAGCAGTTACGGGACCATGAACACTGAAGCTTTCTTT. V is TRBV6-6 and J is TRBJ1-1; D is perhaps TRBD1 (5 bases). V lost 2 bases and J 0 bases, leaving 7 bases between the germline ends. The CDR3 runs to 14 residues. Germline CDR1 is MNHNY and CDR2 is SVGAGI (reference sequence).

V usage is TRBV30 and J usage is TRBJ1-1, with 9 nucleotides matching TRBD1. V trimming: 3 bases; J trimming: 5 bases; junction bases outside the gene matches: 4. Germline CDR1 and CDR2: GTSNPN and SVGIG (reference sequence). The CDR3 consists of 13 residues. CDR3 sequence: CAWRQGASTEAFF. In nucleotides, the CDR3 is TGTGCCTGGAGACAGGGGGCGAGTACTGAAGCTTTCTTT.

This chain links TRBV6-1 with TRBJ2-7; D unresolved. The CDR3 sequence is 14 residues long. The V and J ends lost 5 bases and 0 bases respectively, with 11 bases between them. CDR1 is MNHNS, CDR2 SASEGT, per germline. The DNA of the CDR3 is TGTGCCAGCAGTTCCCCTGGAGACTCCTACGAGCAGTACTTC. This gives the protein CASSSPGDSYEQYF.

This clone was recorded once. CDR3 region: CASRGTGYTEAFF. CDR3 DNA sequence: TGTGCCAGTAGGGGGACAGGGTACACTGAAGCTTTCTTT. V is TRBV19 and J is TRBJ1-1, with 9 nucleotides matching TRBD1. Germline trimming cut 6 bases from V and 3 bases from J; bases unmatched to any gene: 2. This CDR3 has 13 amino acids. Germline CDR1 is LNHDA and CDR2 is SQIVND (reference sequence).

The chain joins TRBV18 to TRBJ1-2; possibly TRBD1 for D (6 bases). The V and J ends lost 0 bases and 6 bases respectively, with 8 bases between them. The CDR3 length is 13 residues. Germline CDR1 and CDR2: KGHSH and LQKENI. The CDR3 nucleotides read TGTGCCAGCTCACCACCGGCAGGGGATGGCTACACCTTC. Protein: CASSPPAGDGYTF.

This chain links TRBV27 with TRBJ2-5; D possibly corresponds to TRBD2 (5 bases). Trimming shortened V by 4 bases and J by 5 bases, and 17 bases separated the two germline ends. CDR1 is MNHEY, CDR2 SMNVEV, per germline (reference sequence). CDR3 length: 15 amino acids. The CDR3 protein is CASSWSSPTRETQYF. The CDR3 nucleotides are TGTGCCAGCAGTTGGTCTAGCCCTACCCGCGAGACCCAGTACTTC.

The V gene is TRBV7-2, the J gene TRBJ2-3; 7 bases match TRBD2. With V trimmed by 5 bases and J by 9 bases, 20 bases remained unmatched. Germline V lookup: CDR1 SGHTA, CDR2 FQGNSA. The CDR3 has 17 residues. In DNA, the CDR3 is TGTGCCAGCAGCCCCCAGACTAGCAAGAACCAGAAGATAACGCAGTATTTT. It translates to CASSPQTSKNQKITQYF.

This chain connects TRBV6-5 to TRBJ2-7; weak D call: TRBD1 (5 bases). Germline V CDR1 and CDR2: MNHEY, SVGAGI. The CDR3 has 13 amino acids. V dropped 9 bases and J dropped 5 bases, with 17 bases sitting between them. This CDR3 is CASRKGMTNEQYF. The CDR3, as DNA: TGTGCCAGTCGAAAGGGGATGACGAACGAGCAGTACTTC.